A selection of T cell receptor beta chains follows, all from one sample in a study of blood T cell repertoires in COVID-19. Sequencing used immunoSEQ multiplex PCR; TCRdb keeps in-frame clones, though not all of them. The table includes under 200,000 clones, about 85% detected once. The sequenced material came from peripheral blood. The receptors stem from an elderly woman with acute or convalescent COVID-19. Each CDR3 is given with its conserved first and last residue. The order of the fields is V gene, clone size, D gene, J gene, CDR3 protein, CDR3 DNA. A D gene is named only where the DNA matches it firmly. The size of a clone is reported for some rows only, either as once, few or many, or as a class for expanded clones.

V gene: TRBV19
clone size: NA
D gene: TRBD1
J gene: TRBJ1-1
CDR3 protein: CASRPDRAGVNTEAFF
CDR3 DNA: TGTGCCAGTAGGCCGGACAGGGCAGGGGTAAACACTGAAGCTTTCTTT

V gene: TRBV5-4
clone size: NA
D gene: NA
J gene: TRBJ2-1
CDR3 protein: CASSRDNEDEQFF
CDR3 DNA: TGTGCCAGCAGCCGGGACAACGAGGATGAGCAGTTCTTC

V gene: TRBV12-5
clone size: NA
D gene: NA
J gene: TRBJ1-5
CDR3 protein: CASALEGLGQPQHF
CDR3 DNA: TGTGCTAGTGCCTTGGAGGGGCTCGGTCAGCCCCAGCATTTT

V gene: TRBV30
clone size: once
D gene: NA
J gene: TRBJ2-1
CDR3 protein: CAWSVRSDNEQFF
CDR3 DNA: TGTGCCTGGAGTGTACGTTCAGACAATGAGCAGTTCTTC

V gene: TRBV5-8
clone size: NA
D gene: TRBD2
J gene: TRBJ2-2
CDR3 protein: CASSPERGGRTGELFF
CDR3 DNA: TGTGCCAGCAGCCCAGAGCGGGGGGGCCGCACCGGGGAGCTGTTTTTT

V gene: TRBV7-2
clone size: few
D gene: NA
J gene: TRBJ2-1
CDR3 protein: CASSLSREQFF
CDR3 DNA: TGTGCCAGCAGCTTAAGCCGTGAGCAGTTCTTC

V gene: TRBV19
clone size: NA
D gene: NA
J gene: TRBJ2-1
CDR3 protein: CASSQDTYNEQFF
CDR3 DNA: TGTGCCAGTAGTCAGGACACTTACAATGAGCAGTTCTTC

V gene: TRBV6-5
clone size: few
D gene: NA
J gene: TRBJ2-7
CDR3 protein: CASSRRGTSSYEQYF
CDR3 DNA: TGTGCCAGCAGCCGACGAGGGACATCTTCCTACGAGCAGTACTTC

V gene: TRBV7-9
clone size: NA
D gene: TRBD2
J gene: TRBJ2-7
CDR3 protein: CASSLAGLAGTYEQYF
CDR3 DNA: TGTGCCAGCAGCTTAGCGGGACTAGCGGGGACCTACGAGCAGTACTTC

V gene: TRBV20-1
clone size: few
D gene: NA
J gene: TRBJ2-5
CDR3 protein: CSASSQGHQETQYF
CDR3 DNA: TGCAGTGCGAGTTCCCAGGGGCACCAAGAGACCCAGTACTTC

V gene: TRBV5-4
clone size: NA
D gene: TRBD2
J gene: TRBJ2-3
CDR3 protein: CASSSPKVLAGGTDTQYF
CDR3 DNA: TGTGCCAGCAGCTCTCCGAAGGTACTAGCGGGGGGGACTGATACGCAGTATTTT

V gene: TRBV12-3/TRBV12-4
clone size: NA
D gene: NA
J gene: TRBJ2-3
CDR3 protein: CASSLGETDTQYF
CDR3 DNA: TGTGCCAGCAGTTTAGGAGAGACAGATACGCAGTATTTT

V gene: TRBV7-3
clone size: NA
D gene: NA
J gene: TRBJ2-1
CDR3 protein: CASSLNPQGAYNEQFF
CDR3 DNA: TGTGCCAGCAGCTTAAATCCACAGGGAGCCTACAATGAGCAGTTCTTC